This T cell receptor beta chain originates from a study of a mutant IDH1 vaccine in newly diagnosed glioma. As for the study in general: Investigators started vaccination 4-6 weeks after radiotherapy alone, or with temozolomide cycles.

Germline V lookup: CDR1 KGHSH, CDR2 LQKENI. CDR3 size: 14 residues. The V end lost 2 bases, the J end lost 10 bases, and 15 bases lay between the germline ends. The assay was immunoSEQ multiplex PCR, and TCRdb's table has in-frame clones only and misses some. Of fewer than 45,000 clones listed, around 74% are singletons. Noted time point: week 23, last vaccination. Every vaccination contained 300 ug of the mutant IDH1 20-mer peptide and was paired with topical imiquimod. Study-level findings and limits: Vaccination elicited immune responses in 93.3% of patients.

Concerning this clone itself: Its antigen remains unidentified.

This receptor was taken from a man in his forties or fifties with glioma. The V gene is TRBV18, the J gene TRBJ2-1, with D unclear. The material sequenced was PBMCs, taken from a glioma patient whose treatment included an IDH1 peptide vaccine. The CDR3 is CASSPEDGRDEQFF. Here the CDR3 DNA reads TGTGCCAGCTCACCAGAGGATGGTAGAGACGAGCAGTTCTTC.